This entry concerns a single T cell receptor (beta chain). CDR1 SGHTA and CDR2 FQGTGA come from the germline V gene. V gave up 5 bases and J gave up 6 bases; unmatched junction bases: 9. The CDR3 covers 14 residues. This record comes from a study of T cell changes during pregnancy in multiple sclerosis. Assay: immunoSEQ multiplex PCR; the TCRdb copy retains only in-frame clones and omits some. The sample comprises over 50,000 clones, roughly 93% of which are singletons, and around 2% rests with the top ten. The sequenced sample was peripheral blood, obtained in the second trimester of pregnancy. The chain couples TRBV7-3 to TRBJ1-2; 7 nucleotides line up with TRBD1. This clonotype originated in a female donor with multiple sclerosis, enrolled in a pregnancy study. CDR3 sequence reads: CASSLNRGSHGYTF. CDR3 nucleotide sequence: TGTGCCAGCAGCCTAAACAGGGGTAGCCATGGCTACACCTTC. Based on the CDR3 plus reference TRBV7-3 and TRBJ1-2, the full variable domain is GAGVSQTPSNKVTEKGKYVELRCDPISGHTALYWYRQSLGQGPEFLIYFQGTGAADDSGLPNDRFFAVRPEGSVSTLKIQRTERGDSAVYLCASSLNRGSHGYTFGSGTRLTVV.